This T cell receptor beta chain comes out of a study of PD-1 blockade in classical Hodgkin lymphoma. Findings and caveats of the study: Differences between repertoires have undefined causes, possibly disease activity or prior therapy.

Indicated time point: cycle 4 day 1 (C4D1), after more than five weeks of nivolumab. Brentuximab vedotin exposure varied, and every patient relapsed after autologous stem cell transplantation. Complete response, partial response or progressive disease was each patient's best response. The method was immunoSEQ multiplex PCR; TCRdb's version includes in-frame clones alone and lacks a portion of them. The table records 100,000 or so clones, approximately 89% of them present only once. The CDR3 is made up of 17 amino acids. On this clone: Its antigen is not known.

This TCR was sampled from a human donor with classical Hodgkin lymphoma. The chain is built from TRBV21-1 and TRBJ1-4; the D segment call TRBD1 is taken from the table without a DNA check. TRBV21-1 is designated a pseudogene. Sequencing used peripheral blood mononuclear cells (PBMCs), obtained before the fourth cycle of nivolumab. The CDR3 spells CASSRGTPAGANEKLFF. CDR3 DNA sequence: TGTGCCAGCAGCCGAGGGACCCCGGCAGGGGCTAATGAAAAACTGTTTTTT.